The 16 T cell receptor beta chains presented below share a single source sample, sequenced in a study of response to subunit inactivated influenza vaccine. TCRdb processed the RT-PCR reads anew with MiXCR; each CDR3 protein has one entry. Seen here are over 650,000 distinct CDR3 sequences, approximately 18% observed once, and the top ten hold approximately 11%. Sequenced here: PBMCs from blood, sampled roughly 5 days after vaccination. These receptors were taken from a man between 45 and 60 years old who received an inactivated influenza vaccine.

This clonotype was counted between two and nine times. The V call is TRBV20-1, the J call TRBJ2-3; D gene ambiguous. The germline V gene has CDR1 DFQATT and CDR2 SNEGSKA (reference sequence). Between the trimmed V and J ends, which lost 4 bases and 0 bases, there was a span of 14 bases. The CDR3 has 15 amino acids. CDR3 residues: CSANRSPLSTDTQYF. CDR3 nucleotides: TGCAGTGCTAACCGATCGCCACTCAGCACAGATACGCAGTATTTT.

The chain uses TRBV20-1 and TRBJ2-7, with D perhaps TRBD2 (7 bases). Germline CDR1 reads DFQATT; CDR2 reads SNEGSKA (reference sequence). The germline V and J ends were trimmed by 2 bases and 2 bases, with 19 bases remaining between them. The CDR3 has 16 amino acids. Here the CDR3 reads CSARFAGGLLAYEQYF. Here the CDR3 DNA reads TGCAGTGCTAGATTCGCCGGGGGGCTCTTGGCCTACGAGCAGTACTTC.

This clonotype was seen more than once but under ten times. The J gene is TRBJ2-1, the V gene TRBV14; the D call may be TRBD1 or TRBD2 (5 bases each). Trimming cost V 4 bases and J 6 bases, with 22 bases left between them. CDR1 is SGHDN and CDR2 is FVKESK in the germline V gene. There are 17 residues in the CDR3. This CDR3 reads CASSPPGTLDSGNEQFF. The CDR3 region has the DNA TGTGCCAGCAGCCCTCCGGGGACGCTTGACTCTGGCAATGAGCAGTTCTTC.

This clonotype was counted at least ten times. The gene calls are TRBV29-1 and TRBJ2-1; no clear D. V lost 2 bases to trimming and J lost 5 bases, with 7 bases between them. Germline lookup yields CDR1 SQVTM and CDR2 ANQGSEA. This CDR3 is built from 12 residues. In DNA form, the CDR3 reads TGCAGCGTTGAAACCAGGAACAATGAGCAGTTCTTC. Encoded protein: CSVETRNNEQFF.

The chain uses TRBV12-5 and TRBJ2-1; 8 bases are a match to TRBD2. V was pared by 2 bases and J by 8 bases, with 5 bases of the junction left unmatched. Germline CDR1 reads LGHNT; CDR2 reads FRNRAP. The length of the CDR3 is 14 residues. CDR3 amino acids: CASGLSGGRDEQFF. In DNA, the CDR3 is TGTGCTAGTGGTTTGTCGGGGGGGCGGGATGAGCAGTTCTTC. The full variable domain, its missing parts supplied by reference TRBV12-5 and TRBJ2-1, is DARVTQTPRHKVTEMGQEVTMRCQPILGHNTVFWYRQTMMQGLELLAYFRNRAPLDDSGMPKDRFSAEMPDATLATLKIQPSEPRDSAVYFCASGLSGGRDEQFFGPGTRLTVL.

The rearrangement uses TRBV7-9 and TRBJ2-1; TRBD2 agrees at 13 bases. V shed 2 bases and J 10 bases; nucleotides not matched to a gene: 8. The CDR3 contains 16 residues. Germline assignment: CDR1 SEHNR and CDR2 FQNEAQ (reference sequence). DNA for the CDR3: TGTGCCAGCAGCTTATCCGCGACTAGCGGGGGGCCCGAGCAGTTCTTC. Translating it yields CASSLSATSGGPEQFF.

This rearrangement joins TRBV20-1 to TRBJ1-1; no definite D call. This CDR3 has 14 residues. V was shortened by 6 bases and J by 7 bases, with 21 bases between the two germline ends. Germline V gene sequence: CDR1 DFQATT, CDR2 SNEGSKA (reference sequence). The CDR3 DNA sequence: TGCAGTGCAACACCGGGCTCCGGGGATAGTGAAGCTTTCTTT. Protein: CSATPGSGDSEAFF.

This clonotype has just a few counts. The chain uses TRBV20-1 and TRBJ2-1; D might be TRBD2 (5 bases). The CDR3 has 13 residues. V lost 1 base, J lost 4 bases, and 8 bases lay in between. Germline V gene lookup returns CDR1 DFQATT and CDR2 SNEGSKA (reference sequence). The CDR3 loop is CSARALVYNEQFF. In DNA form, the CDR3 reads TGCAGTGCTAGAGCACTAGTTTACAATGAGCAGTTCTTC.

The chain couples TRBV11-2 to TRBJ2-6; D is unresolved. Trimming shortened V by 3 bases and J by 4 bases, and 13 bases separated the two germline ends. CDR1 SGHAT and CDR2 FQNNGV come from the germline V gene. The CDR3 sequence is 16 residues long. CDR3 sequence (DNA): TGTGCCAGCAGCTTTAGGACGTTTGGGGGGGCCAACGTCCTGACTTTC. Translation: CASSFRTFGGANVLTF.

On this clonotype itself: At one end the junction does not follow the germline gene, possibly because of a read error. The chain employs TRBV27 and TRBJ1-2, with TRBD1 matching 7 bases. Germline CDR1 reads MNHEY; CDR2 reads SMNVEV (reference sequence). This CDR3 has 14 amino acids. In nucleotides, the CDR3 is TGCACCAGCAGTCTTCCCTGGACAGGCGGAGGCTACACCTTC. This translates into CTSSLPWTGGGYTF.

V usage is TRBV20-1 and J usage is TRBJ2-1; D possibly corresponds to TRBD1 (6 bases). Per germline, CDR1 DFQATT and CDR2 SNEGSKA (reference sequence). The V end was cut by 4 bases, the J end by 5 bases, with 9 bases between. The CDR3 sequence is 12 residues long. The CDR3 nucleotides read TGCAGTGCTAATAGGGGGAACAATGAGCAGTTCTTC. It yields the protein CSANRGNNEQFF.

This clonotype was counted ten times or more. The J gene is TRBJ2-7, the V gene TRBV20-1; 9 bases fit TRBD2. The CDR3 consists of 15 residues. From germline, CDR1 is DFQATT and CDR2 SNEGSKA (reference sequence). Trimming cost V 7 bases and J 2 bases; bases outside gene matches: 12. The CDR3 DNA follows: TGCAGTGGCAGTCCTTCTAGCGGGGCAGCCTACGAGCAGTACTTC. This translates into CSGSPSSGAAYEQYF.

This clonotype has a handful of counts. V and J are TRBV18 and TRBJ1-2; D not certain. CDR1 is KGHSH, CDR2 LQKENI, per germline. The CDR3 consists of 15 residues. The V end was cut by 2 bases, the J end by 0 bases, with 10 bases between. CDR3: CASSPVTAPNYGYTF. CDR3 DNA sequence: TGTGCCAGCTCACCAGTAACAGCGCCTAACTATGGCTACACCTTC.

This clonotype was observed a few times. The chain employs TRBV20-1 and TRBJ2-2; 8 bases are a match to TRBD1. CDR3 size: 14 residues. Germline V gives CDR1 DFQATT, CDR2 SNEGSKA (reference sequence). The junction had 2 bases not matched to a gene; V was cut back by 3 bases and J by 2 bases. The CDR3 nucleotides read TGCAGTGCTAGCAGGGGGCAAAACACCGGGGAGCTGTTTTTT. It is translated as CSASRGQNTGELFF.

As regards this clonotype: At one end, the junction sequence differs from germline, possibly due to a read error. The CDR3 is CTARDVSGKETQYF. The CDR3 bases are TGCACTGCTAGAGATGTCAGCGGGAAAGAGACCCAGTACTTC. This chain joins TRBV20-1 and TRBJ2-5, with TRBD2 identical over 7 bases. The length of the CDR3 is 14 residues. Germline V lookup: CDR1 DFQATT, CDR2 SNEGSKA (reference sequence).

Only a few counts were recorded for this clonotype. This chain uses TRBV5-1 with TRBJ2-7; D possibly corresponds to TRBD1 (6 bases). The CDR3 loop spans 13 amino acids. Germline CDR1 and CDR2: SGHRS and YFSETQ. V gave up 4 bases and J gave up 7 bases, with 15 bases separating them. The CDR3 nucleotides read TGCGCCAGCAGCCCTGACAGGTGGGATGAGCAGTACTTC. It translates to CASSPDRWDEQYF.